Shown below are 20 T cell receptor beta chains from a single sample sequenced in a study of cytomegalovirus exposure and HLA in healthy donors. The primer mix had 60 Vbeta and 13 Jbeta primers. Only in-frame clones appear in the TCRdb table, and some are missing; sequencing was by immunoSEQ multiplex PCR. The sample holds about 130,000 clones, around 82% seen once. The material sequenced was PBMCs. These receptors originate from a female donor in good health and CMV-seronegative.

The J gene is TRBJ2-2, the V gene TRBV7-8; 7 positions agree with TRBD2. Trimming removed 5 bases from V and 4 bases from J; junction bases left unmatched: 16. The CDR3 covers 18 residues. CDR1 is SGHVS and CDR2 is FQNEAQ in the germline V gene. The CDR3 region has the DNA TGTGCCAGCAGCCGGGTGGGACGTGGGAGGGCCGGCACCGGGGAGCTGTTTTTT. Translating gives CASSRVGRGRAGTGELFF.

The chain links TRBV4-1 to TRBJ2-3; 9 bases align to TRBD2. Germline V lookup: CDR1 MGHRA, CDR2 YSYEKL. The length of the CDR3 is 20 residues. V lost 1 base to trimming and J lost 0 bases; unmatched junction nucleotides: 14. The CDR3 DNA sequence: TGCGCCAGCAGCCAAGCCCGAACAGGGACTACTAGCGGGAGCACAGATACGCAGTATTTT. As protein: CASSQARTGTTSGSTDTQYF.

The chain links TRBV11-2 to TRBJ2-3; D possibly corresponds to TRBD2 (6 bases). Germline V lookup: CDR1 SGHAT, CDR2 FQNNGV. The CDR3 length is 16 residues. Deletions cut 5 bases from V and 0 bases from J, with 15 bases between. As DNA, the CDR3 is TGTGCCAGCAGCAAATACGGGACTCGAAGCACAGATACGCAGTATTTT. Encoded protein: CASSKYGTRSTDTQYF.

This chain joins TRBV4-1 and TRBJ2-5; tentatively, D is TRBD2 (6 bases). The CDR3 spans 16 residues. V lost 0 bases and J 2 bases, leaving 13 bases between the germline ends. The germline gives CDR1 MGHRA, CDR2 YSYEKL. CDR3: CASSQERSGGQETQYF. In nucleotides, the CDR3 is TGCGCCAGCAGCCAAGAACGGAGTGGGGGGCAAGAGACCCAGTACTTC.

This chain joins TRBV11-3 and TRBJ2-1, with 7 bases that match TRBD2. V was pared by 6 bases and J by 12 bases, with 11 bases of the junction left unmatched. This CDR3 is 13 amino acids long. Germline assignment: CDR1 SGHNT and CDR2 YENEEA. The chain's CDR3 is CASSIAGVHRQFF. CDR3 sequence (DNA): TGTGCCAGCAGTATCGCGGGGGTTCATCGGCAGTTCTTC.

V gene TRBV6-5 combines with J gene TRBJ2-7; 8 bases are a match to TRBD2. Trimming took 6 bases from V and 2 from J; bases not matched to a gene: 6. This CDR3 comprises 14 residues. In germline, CDR1 is MNHEY, CDR2 SVGAGI. The CDR3 bases are TGTGCCAGCAGGAGGGCGGGGGGAACCTACGAGCAGTACTTC. It yields the protein CASRRAGGTYEQYF.

The chain links TRBV18 to TRBJ2-1, with a possible D match to TRBD2 (6 bases). Looked up from germline, CDR1 is KGHSH and CDR2 is LQKENI. Trimming stripped 3 bases from V and 10 bases from J, with 13 bases between. This CDR3 is 13 amino acids long. The CDR3 region is CASSPSISGEQFF. CDR3 sequence (DNA): TGTGCCAGCTCACCGTCGATTAGCGGCGAGCAGTTCTTC.

The J gene is TRBJ2-3, the V gene TRBV9; 15 bases match TRBD2. CDR1 and CDR2 (germline): SGDLS, YYNGEE. CDR3 length: 16 residues. J gave up 7 bases and V 0 bases, and 3 bases lay outside the gene matches. As DNA, the CDR3 is TGTGCCAGCAGCGTAGAAGGGACTAGCGGGAGGAATACGCAGTATTTT. Its translation is CASSVEGTSGRNTQYF.

The chain recombines TRBV5-1 with TRBJ2-2; 15 bases agree with TRBD2. This CDR3 is built from 16 residues. The germline CDR1 and CDR2 sequences are SGHRS and YFSETQ. After removal of 4 bases from V and 6 bases from J, the junction contained 4 bases not matched to a gene. CDR3 DNA: TGCGCCAGCAGCAGGACTAGCGGGGGGGCGGCCGGGGAGCTGTTTTTT. Translated: CASSRTSGGAAGELFF. Drawing the rest from reference TRBV5-1 and TRBJ2-2, the complete variable domain is KAGVTQTPRYLIKTRGQQVTLSCSPISGHRSVSWYQQTPGQGLQFLFEYFSETQRNKGNFPGRFSGRQFSNSRSEMNVSTLELGDSALYLCASSRTSGGAAGELFFGEGSRLTVL.

The chain joins TRBV30 to TRBJ1-1, with no clear D. The CDR3 contains 12 residues. Germline V CDR1 and CDR2: GTSNPN, SVGIG (reference sequence). V was clipped by 5 bases and J by 11 bases, with 18 bases between them. CDR3 residues: CAWGETVGRAFF. The DNA for the CDR3 is TGTGCCTGGGGTGAAACAGTTGGCCGGGCTTTCTTT. Together with reference TRBV30 and TRBJ1-1, the CDR3 gives the full variable domain: SQTIHQWPATLVQPVGSPLSLECTVEGTSNPNLYWYRQAAGRGLQLLFYSVGIGQISSEVPQNLSASRPQDRQFILSSKKLLLSDSGFYLCAWGETVGRAFFGQGTRLTVV.

The V gene is TRBV11-1, the J gene TRBJ2-5; D not certain. Germline CDR1 reads SGHAT; CDR2 reads FQDESV (reference sequence). CDR3 length: 11 residues. The germline V and J ends were trimmed by 5 bases and 1 base, with 2 bases remaining between them. The CDR3 bases are TGTGCCAGCAGCCGCCAAGAGACCCAGTACTTC. The encoded protein is CASSRQETQYF.

This rearrangement joins TRBV10-2 to TRBJ1-6; tentatively, D is TRBD1 (5 bases). CDR1 is WSHSY, CDR2 SAAADI, per germline. V gave up 7 bases and J gave up 7 bases, with 14 bases separating them. The length of the CDR3 is 14 residues. The CDR3 here is CASNPQGGNSPLHF. CDR3 coding DNA: TGCGCCAGCAATCCCCAGGGAGGCAATTCACCCCTCCACTTT.

This sequence joins TRBV5-6 and TRBJ2-4; perhaps TRBD1 as D (7 bases). Deletions cut 4 bases from V and 3 bases from J, with 14 bases between. CDR3 length: 15 residues. Germline V gene sequence: CDR1 SGHDT, CDR2 YYEEEE. In DNA, the CDR3 is TGTGCCAGCAGCGACGGAGGGGGCGGCAAAAACATTCAGTACTTC. This gives the protein CASSDGGGGKNIQYF.

V and J are TRBV7-3 and TRBJ2-7; 8 bases are a match to TRBD2. The V and J ends lost 5 bases and 3 bases, in that order; junction bases with no gene match: 9. The CDR3 extends over 15 amino acids. CDR1 is SGHTA and CDR2 is FQGTGA in the germline V gene. Here the CDR3 reads CASSPSGSGSYEQYF. Written as DNA, the CDR3 is TGTGCCAGCAGCCCCAGTGGGAGCGGGAGCTACGAGCAGTACTTC.

This rearrangement joins TRBV6-6 to TRBJ1-5, with a possible D match to TRBD1 (5 bases). Germline V gene sequence: CDR1 MNHNY, CDR2 SVGAGI (reference sequence). The CDR3 runs to 14 residues. The V end was cut by 4 bases, the J end by 3 bases, with 10 bases between. The CDR3 reads CASSSTALNQPQHF. CDR3 DNA sequence: TGTGCCAGCAGTTCGACAGCACTCAATCAGCCCCAGCATTTT.

This clone was detected a few times. The CDR3 bases are TGTGCCAGCGCAGGGAGGTCAGATCAGCCCCAGCATTTT. Amino acids: CASAGRSDQPQHF. J is TRBJ1-5 and V is TRBV6-5; perhaps TRBD1 as D (5 bases). Germline CDR1 is MNHEY and CDR2 is SVGAGI. The V gene lost 8 bases and the J gene lost 5 bases, with 13 bases spanning the gap. CDR3 size: 13 residues.

For the CDR3, the DNA is TGTGCCAGCAGCTTAGTACAGGGCCCGGGAGAGCAGTACTTC. This encodes CASSLVQGPGEQYF. The chain has TRBV7-2 and TRBJ2-7, with D maybe TRBD1 (6 bases). This CDR3 spans 14 amino acids. Per germline, CDR1 SGHTA and CDR2 FQGNSA. V shed 1 base and J shed 7 bases, with 14 bases lying between them.

The chain carries TRBV28 and TRBJ2-1; a possible D gene is TRBD2 (6 bases). Germline V gives CDR1 MDHEN, CDR2 SYDVKM. CDR3 length equals 14 residues. Trimming stripped 5 bases from V and 15 bases from J, with 23 bases between. The CDR3 nucleotides are TGTGCCAGCAGTCTTCCCCCGCCGACTAGTATTCGGTTCTTC. It specifies CASSLPPPTSIRFF.

The J gene is TRBJ2-5, the V gene TRBV18; no definite D call. V gave up 2 bases and J gave up 5 bases, with 9 bases separating them. Germline CDR1 reads KGHSH; CDR2 reads LQKENI. The CDR3 contains 13 residues. CDR3 DNA: TGTGCCAGCTCACCAAGCCCACGGGAGACCCAGTACTTC. This codes for CASSPSPRETQYF.

The chain joins TRBV30 to TRBJ2-5; 9 bases are a match to TRBD1. V was clipped by 3 bases and J by 5 bases; unmatched bases: 7. The CDR3 totals 14 residues. CDR1 and CDR2 (germline): GTSNPN, SVGIG (reference sequence). In nucleotides, the CDR3 is TGTGCCTGGAGGCACAGGGGGCCTCTGGAGACCCAGTACTTC. Translated: CAWRHRGPLETQYF.